Following are 6 T cell receptor beta chains from one sample sequenced in a study of molecular identifiers for immune sequencing clone quantification. MiXCR was run by TCRdb on the PCR reads, yielding one entry per CDR3 protein. The sample has around 480,000 distinct CDR3 sequences; roughly 23% are singletons. The sequencing input was naive CD8+ T cells from blood, with Jurkat cell RNA spiked in. Subset specified: FACS-sorted CD8+CD4-CCR7+CD45RA+ naive T cells. The receptors originated from a human donor in good health. Some libraries in this study had Jurkat cell RNA spiked in.

For this clonotype: A clone one base away is much larger, so this may be a read error. This chain links TRBV28 with TRBJ2-3, with TRBD2 matching 14 bases. Germline-derived CDR1 and CDR2 are MDHEN and SYDVKM. The CDR3 spans 19 residues. V shed 6 bases, J shed 6 bases, and the junction held 17 bases outside the gene matches. The CDR3 region has the DNA TGTGCCAGCAGACGAGGGACTAGCGGGAGATTGGGGATACCCGATACGCAGTATTTT. This encodes CASRRGTSGRLGIPDTQYF.

This clonotype was observed a few times. At one end, the junction sequence differs from germline, possibly due to a read error. V is TRBV25-1 and J is TRBJ2-5; TRBD2 matches at 9 bases. The CDR3 is 13 amino acids. CDR1 is MGHDK, CDR2 SYGVNS, per germline. CDR3 loop: CARSLLAGETQYF. Written as DNA, the CDR3 is TGTGCCCGCAGTTTACTAGCGGGAGAGACCCAGTACTTC.

Concerning this clonotype itself: The CDR3 end shows no conserved phenylalanine or tryptophan, and so a read error is likely. Because the CDR3's place on the DNA is in doubt, the DNA is left out and the CDR3 is given as listed by TCRdb. This CDR3 is CASSEGSLAL. The chain recombines TRBV2 with TRBJ2-7. Counting both end residues, the CDR3 totals 10 amino acids. Germline V gene lookup returns CDR1 SNHLY and CDR2 FYNNEI.

Comment on this clonotype: Just one base apart from a much larger clone, this may be a read error. The CDR3 does not end in the conserved phenylalanine or tryptophan, so this is likely a read error. The chain combines TRBV12-3 or TRBV12-4 with TRBJ2-2; D gene ambiguous. The CDR3 consists of 11 residues. V was shortened by 7 bases and J by 6 bases, with 6 bases between the two germline ends. The CDR3 sequence: CASMGSGELFL. For the CDR3, the DNA is TGTGCCAGCATGGGGTCCGGGGAGCTGTTTCTT.

This clonotype was detected many times. J is TRBJ2-7 and V is TRBV7-9, with D possibly matching TRBD1 (5 bases). This CDR3 comprises 13 residues. V was shortened by 0 bases and J by 4 bases, with 7 bases between the two germline ends. Germline V gene data show CDR1 as SEHNR and CDR2 as FQNEAQ (reference sequence). This CDR3 reads CASSLARVYEQYF. CDR3 sequence (DNA): TGTGCCAGCAGCTTAGCCAGGGTTTACGAGCAGTACTTC.

This clonotype was counted many times. This chain joins TRBV4-3 and TRBJ2-2, with a possible D match to TRBD2 (6 bases). Per germline, CDR1 LGHNA and CDR2 YSLEER. This CDR3 is 15 amino acids long. Trimming left V 0 bases short and J 5 bases short, with 10 bases between. CDR3 sequence (DNA): TGCGCCAGCAGCCAAGAGGCTAGCGAGACCGGGGAGCTGTTTTTT. This gives the protein CASSQEASETGELFF.